Each of the 14 T cell receptor beta chains below was sequenced from the same sample in a study of T-cell reconstitution after alpha-beta-depleted transplantation in children. TCRbeta library preparation incorporated unique molecular identifiers. TCRdb ran MiXCR on the PCR reads and lists one entry per CDR3 protein. Among roughly 350,000 distinct CDR3 sequences, roughly 17% were seen once, and the ten largest hold about 41%. The specimen comprised PBMCs, mostly from graft donor cells, sampled 360 days after TCRalphabeta/CD19-depleted stem cell transplant. The receptors here all came from a male patient between 2 and 10 years old who had a stem cell transplant for acute lymphoblastic leukemia, so the T cells may come from the graft donor.

In its sample, this clonotype was seen a few times. The chain couples TRBV29-1 to TRBJ2-1; TRBD2 is a possible D gene (6 bases). From germline, CDR1 is SQVTM and CDR2 ANQGSEA. CDR3 length: 16 residues. Trimming took off 7 bases at V and 3 bases at J, with 22 bases between the two ends. CDR3 region: CSAGGKKGRIYNEQFF. CDR3 coding DNA: TGCAGCGCGGGCGGGAAAAAGGGTAGGATCTACAATGAGCAGTTCTTC.

This clonotype came up a few times. The chain has TRBV11-2 and TRBJ2-1; maybe TRBD2 (5 bases). Germline-derived CDR1 and CDR2 are SGHAT and FQNNGV. The CDR3 spans 18 residues. With 5 bases removed from V and 1 base from J, the gap between germline ends came to 21 bases. In DNA, the CDR3 is TGTGCCAGCAGCCGACGGGGTCAGTCCTTCGGGTCCTACAATGAGCAGTTCTTC. It encodes CASSRRGQSFGSYNEQFF. The variable domain in full, with the rest retrieved from reference TRBV11-2 and TRBJ2-1, is EAGVAQSPRYKIIEKRQSVAFWCNPISGHATLYWYQQILGQGPKLLIQFQNNGVVDDSQLPKDRFSAERLKGVDSTLKIQPAKLEDSAVYLCASSRRGQSFGSYNEQFFGPGTRLTVL.

Only a few counts were recorded for this clonotype. This rearrangement joins TRBV12-3 or TRBV12-4 to TRBJ2-7; D not resolved. V was shortened by 3 bases and J by 3 bases, with 12 bases between the two germline ends. The CDR3 runs to 14 residues. CDR3 amino acids: CASSFGTVLYEQYF. As DNA, the CDR3 is TGTGCCAGCAGTTTTGGAACAGTCCTCTACGAGCAGTACTTC.

Note on this clonotype: The missing conserved phenylalanine or tryptophan at the end of this CDR3 makes a read error likely. V is TRBV29-1 and J is TRBJ1-1; D is unresolved. The CDR3 is 12 amino acids. CDR1 and CDR2 from the germline V gene are SQVTM and ANQGSEA. V was cut by 3 bases and J by 1 base, with 6 bases left in between. The CDR3 nucleotides read TGCAGCGTTGACTGGGGGAACACTGAAGCTTTCTGT. Protein sequence: CSVDWGNTEAFC.

This chain links TRBV12-3 or TRBV12-4 with TRBJ2-7, with 11 positions matching TRBD2. J was trimmed by 7 bases and V by 5 bases; bases with no gene match: 7. The CDR3 sequence is 14 residues long. The CDR3 sequence is CASSPNSGRGEQYF. The CDR3 DNA follows: TGTGCCAGCAGTCCCAATAGCGGGAGGGGAGAGCAGTACTTC.

The genes are TRBV2 and TRBJ2-1, with unresolved D. The CDR3 length is 13 residues. From germline, CDR1 is SNHLY and CDR2 FYNNEI. V lost 4 bases to trimming and J lost 7 bases, with 11 bases between them. The DNA of the CDR3 is TGTGCCAGCAGTGTTTGGGAAGCAAATGAGCAGTTCTTC. Its translation: CASSVWEANEQFF.

This clonotype has just one count. A much larger clone lies one base from this, so it may be a read error. It is likely a read error, because the conserved phenylalanine at the end of the CDR3 is missing. This chain uses TRBV4-2 with TRBJ2-7; 9 positions match TRBD1. V gave up 8 bases and J gave up 3 bases; unmatched junction bases: 2. Germline assignment: CDR1 LGHNA and CDR2 YNFKEQ. The CDR3 runs 12 residues. CDR3 amino acids: CASGQGFYEQYC. The CDR3 DNA reads as TGTGCCAGCGGACAGGGGTTCTACGAGCAGTACTGC.

The CDR3 DNA is TGTGCCACCAGTGATTCTTTTGGCGGTCGGACTAGCCCTTACTACAATGAGCAGTTCTTC. The encoded protein is CATSDSFGGRTSPYYNEQFF. The V and J genes are TRBV24-1 and TRBJ2-1, with 8 bases lining up with TRBD2. Germline CDR1 and CDR2: KGHDR and SFDVKD. With 2 bases clipped from V and 3 bases from J, the junction kept 17 bases outside the gene matches. The CDR3 runs 20 residues.

The chain recombines TRBV5-1 with TRBJ1-1; TRBD1 is a possible D gene (6 bases). The CDR3 is 15 amino acids. Between the trimmed V and J ends, which lost 5 bases and 1 base, there was a span of 15 bases. Per the germline V gene, CDR1 is SGHRS and CDR2 is YFSETQ. Written as DNA, the CDR3 is TGCGCCAGCAGACTCTCGGACAGAAAGAACACTGAAGCTTTCTTT. Amino acids: CASRLSDRKNTEAFF.

The V call is TRBV20-1, the J call TRBJ1-4; no clear D gene. The CDR3 spans 14 residues. Germline V lookup: CDR1 DFQATT, CDR2 SNEGSKA (reference sequence). The V end was cut by 6 bases, the J end by 8 bases, with 19 bases between. In nucleotides, the CDR3 is TGCAGTGCCCAAGGACCCCCTTTGAGGGAAAAACTGTTTTTT. It encodes CSAQGPPLREKLFF.

The gene calls are TRBV5-5 and TRBJ2-2; D tentatively reads TRBD1 or TRBD2 (5 bases each). The germline V and J ends were trimmed by 7 bases and 0 bases, with 10 bases remaining between them. Looked up from germline, CDR1 is SGHKS and CDR2 is YYEKEE (reference sequence). The CDR3 consists of 14 residues. In DNA form, the CDR3 reads TGTGCCAGCTCACGGGGACCGAACACCGGGGAGCTGTTTTTT. Protein: CASSRGPNTGELFF.

The rearrangement uses TRBV7-2 and TRBJ2-3, with unresolved D. Germline loops: CDR1 SGHTA, CDR2 FQGNSA. Trimming removed 5 bases from V and 6 bases from J, with 15 bases in between. This CDR3 contains 14 residues. CDR3 sequence reads: CASSPSSRSDTQYF. The CDR3 bases are TGTGCCAGCAGCCCCTCCTCTCGTTCGGATACGCAGTATTTT.

This clonotype was counted many times. The chain uses TRBV5-1 and TRBJ2-3; 12 positions agree with TRBD2. Germline V CDR1 and CDR2: SGHRS, YFSETQ. The V segment lost 0 bases and the J segment 0 bases; nucleotides outside the gene matches: 5. This CDR3 has 18 residues. The CDR3 DNA sequence: TGCGCCAGCAGCTTGGGACTACTAGCGGGAGGAAGCACAGATACGCAGTATTTT. Its protein is CASSLGLLAGGSTDTQYF.

The chain links TRBV4-1 to TRBJ2-3; 15 bases agree with TRBD2. The V gene end was trimmed by 0 bases and the J gene end by 5 bases; junction bases not matched to a gene: 3. Germline V gene sequence: CDR1 MGHRA, CDR2 YSYEKL. This CDR3 is 17 amino acids long. The CDR3, as DNA: TGCGCCAGCAGCCAAGAGGGACTAGCGGGAGGTCGAGATACGCAGTATTTT. Its translation is CASSQEGLAGGRDTQYF.